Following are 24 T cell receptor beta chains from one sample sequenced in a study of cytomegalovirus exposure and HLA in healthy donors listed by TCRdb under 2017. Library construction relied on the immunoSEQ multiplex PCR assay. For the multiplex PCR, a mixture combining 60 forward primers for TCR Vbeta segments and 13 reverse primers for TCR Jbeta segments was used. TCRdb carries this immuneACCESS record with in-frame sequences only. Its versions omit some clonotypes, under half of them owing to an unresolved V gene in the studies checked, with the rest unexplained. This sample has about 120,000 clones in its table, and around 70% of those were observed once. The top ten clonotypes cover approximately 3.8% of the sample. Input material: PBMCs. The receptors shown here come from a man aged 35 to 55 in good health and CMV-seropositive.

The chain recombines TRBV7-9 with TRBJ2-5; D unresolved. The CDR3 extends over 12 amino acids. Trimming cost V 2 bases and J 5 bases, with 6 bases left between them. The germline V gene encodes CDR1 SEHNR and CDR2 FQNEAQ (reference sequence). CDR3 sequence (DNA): TGTGCCAGCAGCTTACAAGCGGAGACCCAGTACTTC. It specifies CASSLQAETQYF.

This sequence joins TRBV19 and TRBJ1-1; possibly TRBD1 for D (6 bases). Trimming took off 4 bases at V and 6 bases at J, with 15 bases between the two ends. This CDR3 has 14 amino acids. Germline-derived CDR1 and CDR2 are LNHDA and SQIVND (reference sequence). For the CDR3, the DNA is TGTGCCAGTAGTACCCCAGGGGCCCACCCTGAAGCTTTCTTT. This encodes CASSTPGAHPEAFF.

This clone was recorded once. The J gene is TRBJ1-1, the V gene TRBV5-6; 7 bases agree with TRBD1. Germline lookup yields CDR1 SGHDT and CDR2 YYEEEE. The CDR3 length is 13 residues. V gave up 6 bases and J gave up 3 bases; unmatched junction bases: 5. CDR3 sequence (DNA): TGTGCCAGCACTGACAGGGTGTACACTGAAGCTTTCTTT. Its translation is CASTDRVYTEAFF.

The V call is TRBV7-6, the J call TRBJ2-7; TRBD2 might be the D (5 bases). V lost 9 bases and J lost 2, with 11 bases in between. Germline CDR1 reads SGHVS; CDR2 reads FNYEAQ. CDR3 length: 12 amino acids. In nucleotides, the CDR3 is TGTGCCAGTTCCGGGGAGACCTACGAGCAGTACTTC. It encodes CASSGETYEQYF.

The CDR3 is CASSSRDSEQYF. In DNA form, the CDR3 reads TGTGCCAGCAGCTCCAGGGACAGTGAGCAGTACTTC. The chain recombines TRBV13 with TRBJ2-7, with 7 bases that match TRBD1. CDR1 and CDR2 from the germline V gene are PRHDT and FYEKMQ (reference sequence). The CDR3 sequence is 12 residues long. With 4 bases clipped from V and 7 bases from J, the junction kept 4 bases outside the gene matches.

The CDR3 protein is CASSFGLSSGGTTSTDTQYF. The CDR3 bases are TGTGCCAGCAGTTTTGGCTTATCCAGCGGGGGGACAACCTCCACAGATACGCAGTATTTT. The V and J genes are TRBV27 and TRBJ2-3; 9 bases line up with TRBD2. V was pared by 3 bases and J by 2 bases, with 18 bases of the junction left unmatched. The CDR3 has 20 residues. Per germline, CDR1 MNHEY and CDR2 SMNVEV (reference sequence).

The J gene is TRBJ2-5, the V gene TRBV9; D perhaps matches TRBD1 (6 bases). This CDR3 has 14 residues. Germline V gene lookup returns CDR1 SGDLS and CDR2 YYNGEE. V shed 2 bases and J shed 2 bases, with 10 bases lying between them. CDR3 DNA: TGTGCCAGCAGCGTGGGACACCGACAAGAGACCCAGTACTTC. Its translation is CASSVGHRQETQYF.

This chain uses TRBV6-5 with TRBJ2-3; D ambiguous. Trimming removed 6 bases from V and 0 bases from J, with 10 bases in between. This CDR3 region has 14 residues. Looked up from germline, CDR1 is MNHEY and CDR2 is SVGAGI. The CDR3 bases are TGTGCCAGCAGACTTACTTCTAGCACAGATACGCAGTATTTT. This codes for CASRLTSSTDTQYF.

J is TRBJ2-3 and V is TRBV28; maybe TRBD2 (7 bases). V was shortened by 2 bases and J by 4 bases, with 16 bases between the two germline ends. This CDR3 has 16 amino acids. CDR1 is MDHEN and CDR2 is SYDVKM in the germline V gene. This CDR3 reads CASSLGRGAIADTQYF. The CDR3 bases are TGTGCCAGCAGTTTAGGTCGGGGGGCGATAGCAGATACGCAGTATTTT.

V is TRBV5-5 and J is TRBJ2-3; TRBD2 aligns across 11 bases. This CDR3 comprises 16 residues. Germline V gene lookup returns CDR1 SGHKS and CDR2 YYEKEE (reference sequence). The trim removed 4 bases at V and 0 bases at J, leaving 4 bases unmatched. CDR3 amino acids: CASSLRLAGSTDTQYF. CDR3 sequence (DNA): TGTGCCAGCAGCCTCAGACTAGCGGGGAGCACAGATACGCAGTATTTT.

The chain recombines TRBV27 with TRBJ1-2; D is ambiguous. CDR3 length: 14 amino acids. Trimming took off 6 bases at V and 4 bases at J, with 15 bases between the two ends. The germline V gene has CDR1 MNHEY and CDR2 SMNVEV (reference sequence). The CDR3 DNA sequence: TGTGCCAGCAGGCCCGGGATTTCCCTCTATGGCTACACCTTC. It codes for CASRPGISLYGYTF.

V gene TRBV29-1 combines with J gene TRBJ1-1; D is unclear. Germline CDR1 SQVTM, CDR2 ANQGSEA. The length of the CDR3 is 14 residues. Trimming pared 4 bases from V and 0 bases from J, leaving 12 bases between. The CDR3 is CSVVAAAMNTEAFF. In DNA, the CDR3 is TGCAGCGTTGTAGCGGCGGCTATGAACACTGAAGCTTTCTTT.

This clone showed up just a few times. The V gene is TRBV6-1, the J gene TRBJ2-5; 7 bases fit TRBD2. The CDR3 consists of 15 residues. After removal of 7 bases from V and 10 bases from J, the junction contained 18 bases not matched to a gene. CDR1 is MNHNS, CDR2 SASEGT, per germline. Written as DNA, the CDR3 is TGTGCCAGCAACGAAGGTAGCGGGCTGCCGAGGGGCCAGTACTTC. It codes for CASNEGSGLPRGQYF.

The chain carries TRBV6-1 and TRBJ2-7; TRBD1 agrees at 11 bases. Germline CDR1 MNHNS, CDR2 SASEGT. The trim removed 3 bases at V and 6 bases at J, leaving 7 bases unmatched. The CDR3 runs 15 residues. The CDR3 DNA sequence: TGTGCCAGCAGTGAGGACAGGGGGCGGTACAGCGAGCAGTACTTC. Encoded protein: CASSEDRGRYSEQYF.

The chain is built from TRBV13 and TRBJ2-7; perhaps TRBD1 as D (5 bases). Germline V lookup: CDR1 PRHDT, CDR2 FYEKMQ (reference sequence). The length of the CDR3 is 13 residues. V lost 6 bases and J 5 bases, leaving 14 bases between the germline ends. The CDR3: CASRRQGLDEQYF. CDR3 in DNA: TGTGCCAGCAGACGCCAGGGTCTCGACGAGCAGTACTTC.

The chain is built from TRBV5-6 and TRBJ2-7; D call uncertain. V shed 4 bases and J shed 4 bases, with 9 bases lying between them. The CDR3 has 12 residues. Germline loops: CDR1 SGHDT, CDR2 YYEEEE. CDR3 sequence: CASSPGGYEQYF. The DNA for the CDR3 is TGTGCCAGCAGCCCCGGTGGTTACGAGCAGTACTTC.

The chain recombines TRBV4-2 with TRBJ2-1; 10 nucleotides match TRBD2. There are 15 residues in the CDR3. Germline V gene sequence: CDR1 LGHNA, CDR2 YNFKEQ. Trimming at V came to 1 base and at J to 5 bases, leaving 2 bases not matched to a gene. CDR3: CASSQASGSDNEQFF. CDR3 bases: TGTGCCAGCAGCCAAGCTAGCGGGAGCGACAATGAGCAGTTCTTC.

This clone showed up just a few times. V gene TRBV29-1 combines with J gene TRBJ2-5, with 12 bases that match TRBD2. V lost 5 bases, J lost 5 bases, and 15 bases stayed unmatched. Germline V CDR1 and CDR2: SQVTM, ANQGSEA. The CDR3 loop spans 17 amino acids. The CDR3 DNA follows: TGCAGCGTTCACAGAATGACTAGCGGGAGCAATGAGGAGACCCAGTACTTC. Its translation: CSVHRMTSGSNEETQYF.

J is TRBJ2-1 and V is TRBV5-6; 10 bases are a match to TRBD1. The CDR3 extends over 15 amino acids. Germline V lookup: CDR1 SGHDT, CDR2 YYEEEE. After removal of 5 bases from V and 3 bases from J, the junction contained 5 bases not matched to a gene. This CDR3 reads CASRSGQGDYNEQFF. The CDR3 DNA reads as TGTGCCAGCAGATCCGGACAGGGGGACTACAATGAGCAGTTCTTC.

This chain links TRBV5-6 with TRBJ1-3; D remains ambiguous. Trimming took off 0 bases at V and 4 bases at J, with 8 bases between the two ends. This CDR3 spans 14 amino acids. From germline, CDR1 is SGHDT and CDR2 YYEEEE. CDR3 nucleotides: TGTGCCAGCAGCTTGGGGCGGGAAGGAAACACCATATATTTT. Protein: CASSLGREGNTIYF.

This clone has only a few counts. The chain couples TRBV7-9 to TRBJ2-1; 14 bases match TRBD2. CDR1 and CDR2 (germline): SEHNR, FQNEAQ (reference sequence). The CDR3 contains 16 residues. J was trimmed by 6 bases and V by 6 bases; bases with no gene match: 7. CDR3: CASRRTSGGSANEQFF. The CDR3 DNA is TGTGCCAGCAGACGGACTAGCGGGGGGTCCGCCAATGAGCAGTTCTTC.

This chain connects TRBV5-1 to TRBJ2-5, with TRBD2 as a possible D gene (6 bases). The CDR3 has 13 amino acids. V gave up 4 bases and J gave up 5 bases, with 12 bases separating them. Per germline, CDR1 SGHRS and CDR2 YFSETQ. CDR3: CASSGGRGETQYF. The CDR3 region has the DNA TGCGCCAGCAGCGGGGGGAGAGGGGAGACCCAGTACTTC.

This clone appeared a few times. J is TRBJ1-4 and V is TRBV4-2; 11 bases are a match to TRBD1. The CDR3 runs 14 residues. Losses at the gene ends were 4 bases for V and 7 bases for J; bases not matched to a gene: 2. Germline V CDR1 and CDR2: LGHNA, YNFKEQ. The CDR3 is CASSPGQGVEKLFF. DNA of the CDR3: TGTGCCAGCAGCCCGGGACAGGGGGTTGAAAAACTGTTTTTT.

The CDR3 protein is CASSYSSGETQYF. CDR3 bases: TGTGCCAGCAGTTACTCGAGCGGAGAGACCCAGTACTTC. This sequence joins TRBV6-6 and TRBJ2-5; the D gene is possibly TRBD2 (5 bases). CDR1 MNHNY and CDR2 SVGAGI come from the germline V gene (reference sequence). CDR3 length: 13 amino acids. Trimming removed 0 bases at V and 4 bases at J, with 6 bases between.